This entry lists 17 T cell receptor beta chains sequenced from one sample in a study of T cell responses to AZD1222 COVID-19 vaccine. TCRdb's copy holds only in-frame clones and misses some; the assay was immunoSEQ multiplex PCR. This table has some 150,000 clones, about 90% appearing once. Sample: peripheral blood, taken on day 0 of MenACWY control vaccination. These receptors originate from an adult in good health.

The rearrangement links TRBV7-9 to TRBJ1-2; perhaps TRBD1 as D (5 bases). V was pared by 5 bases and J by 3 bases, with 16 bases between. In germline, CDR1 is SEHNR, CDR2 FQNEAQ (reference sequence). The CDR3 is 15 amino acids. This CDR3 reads CASSTRQIPYYGYTF. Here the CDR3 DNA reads TGTGCCAGCAGCACCCGACAGATCCCTTACTATGGCTACACCTTC.

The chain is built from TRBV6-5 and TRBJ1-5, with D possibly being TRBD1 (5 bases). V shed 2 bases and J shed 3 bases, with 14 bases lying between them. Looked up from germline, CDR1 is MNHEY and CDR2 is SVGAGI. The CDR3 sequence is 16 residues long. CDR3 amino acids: CASSYLPLGDNQPQHF. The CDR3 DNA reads TGTGCCAGCAGTTACCTCCCGTTGGGGGACAATCAGCCCCAGCATTTT.

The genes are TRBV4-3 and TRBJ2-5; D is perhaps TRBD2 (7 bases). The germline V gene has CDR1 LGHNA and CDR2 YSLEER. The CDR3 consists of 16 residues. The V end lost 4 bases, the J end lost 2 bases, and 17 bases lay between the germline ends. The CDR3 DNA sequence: TGCGCCAGCAGCCCGGGGGGCCTAGTTGGGCAAGAGACCCAGTACTTC. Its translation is CASSPGGLVGQETQYF.

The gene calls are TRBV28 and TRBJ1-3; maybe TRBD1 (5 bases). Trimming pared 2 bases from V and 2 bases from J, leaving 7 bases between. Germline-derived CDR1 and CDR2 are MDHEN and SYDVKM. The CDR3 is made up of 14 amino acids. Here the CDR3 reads CASSLGRAGNTIYF. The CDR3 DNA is TGTGCCAGCAGTTTAGGCAGGGCTGGAAACACCATATATTTT.

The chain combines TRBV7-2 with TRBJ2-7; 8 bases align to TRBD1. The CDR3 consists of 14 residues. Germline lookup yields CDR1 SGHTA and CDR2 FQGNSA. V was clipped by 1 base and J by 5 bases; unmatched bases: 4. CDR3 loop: CASSLVQGANEQYF. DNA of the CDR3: TGTGCCAGCAGCTTAGTTCAGGGGGCGAACGAGCAGTACTTC.

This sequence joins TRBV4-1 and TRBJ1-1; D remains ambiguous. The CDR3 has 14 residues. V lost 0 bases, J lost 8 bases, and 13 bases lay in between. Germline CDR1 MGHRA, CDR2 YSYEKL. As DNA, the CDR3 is TGCGCCAGCAGCCAAGATGAATGGAACCAAGAAGCTTTCTTT. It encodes CASSQDEWNQEAFF.

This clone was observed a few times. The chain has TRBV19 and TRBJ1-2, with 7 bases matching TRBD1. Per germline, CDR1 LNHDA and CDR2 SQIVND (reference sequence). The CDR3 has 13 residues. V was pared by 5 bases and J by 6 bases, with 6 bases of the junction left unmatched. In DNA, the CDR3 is TGTGCCAGTAGTTCCTCTGACAGGGATGGCTACACCTTC. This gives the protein CASSSSDRDGYTF.

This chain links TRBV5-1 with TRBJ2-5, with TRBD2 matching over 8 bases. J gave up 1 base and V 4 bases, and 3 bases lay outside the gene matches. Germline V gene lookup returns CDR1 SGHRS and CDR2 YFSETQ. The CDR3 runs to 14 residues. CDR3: CASSIGGVQETQYF. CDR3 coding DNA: TGCGCCAGCAGCATCGGGGGGGTCCAAGAGACCCAGTACTTC.

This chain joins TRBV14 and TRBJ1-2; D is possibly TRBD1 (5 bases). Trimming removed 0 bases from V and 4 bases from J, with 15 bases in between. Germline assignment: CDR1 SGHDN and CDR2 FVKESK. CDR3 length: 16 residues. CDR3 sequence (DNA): TGTGCCAGCAGCCAAGATACAGGATCTACGAGCTATGGCTACACCTTC. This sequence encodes CASSQDTGSTSYGYTF. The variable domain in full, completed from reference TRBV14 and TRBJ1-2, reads EAGVTQFPSHSVIEKGQTVTLRCDPISGHDNLYWYRRVMGKEIKFLLHFVKESKQDESGMPNNRFLAERTGGTYSTLKVQPAELEDSGVYFCASSQDTGSTSYGYTFGSGTRLTVV.

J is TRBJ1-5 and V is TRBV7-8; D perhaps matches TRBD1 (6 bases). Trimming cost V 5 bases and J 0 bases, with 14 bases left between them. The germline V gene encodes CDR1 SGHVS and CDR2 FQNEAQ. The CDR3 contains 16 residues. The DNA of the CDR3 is TGTGCCAGCAGCCGAAATAGGACAGCTAGCAATCAGCCCCAGCATTTT. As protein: CASSRNRTASNQPQHF.

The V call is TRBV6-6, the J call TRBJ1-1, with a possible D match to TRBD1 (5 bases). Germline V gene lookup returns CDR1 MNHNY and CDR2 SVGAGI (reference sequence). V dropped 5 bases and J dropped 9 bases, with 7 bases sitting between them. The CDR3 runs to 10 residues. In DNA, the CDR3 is TGTGCCAGCAGTGACAGAAAAGCTTTCTTT. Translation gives CASSDRKAFF.

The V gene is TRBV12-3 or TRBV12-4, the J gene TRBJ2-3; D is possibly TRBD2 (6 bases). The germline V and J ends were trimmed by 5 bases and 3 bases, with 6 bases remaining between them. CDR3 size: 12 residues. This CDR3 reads CASSRGTDTQYF. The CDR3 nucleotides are TGTGCCAGCAGTCGGGGGACAGATACGCAGTATTTT.

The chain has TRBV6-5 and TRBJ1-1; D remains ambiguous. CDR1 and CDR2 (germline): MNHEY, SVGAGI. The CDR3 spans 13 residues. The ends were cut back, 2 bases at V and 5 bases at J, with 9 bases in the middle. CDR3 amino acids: CASSYSTETEAFF. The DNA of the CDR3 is TGTGCCAGCAGTTACAGTACAGAGACTGAAGCTTTCTTT.

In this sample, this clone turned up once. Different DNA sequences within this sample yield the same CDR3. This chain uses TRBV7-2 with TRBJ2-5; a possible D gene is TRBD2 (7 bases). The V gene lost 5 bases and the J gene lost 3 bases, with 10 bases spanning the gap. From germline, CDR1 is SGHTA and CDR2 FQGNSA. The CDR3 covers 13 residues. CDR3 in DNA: TGTGCCAGCAGCCGAGGGGGGGAAGAGACCCAGTACTTC. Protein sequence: CASSRGGEETQYF. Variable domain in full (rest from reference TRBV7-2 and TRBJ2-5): GAGVSQSPSNKVTEKGKDVELRCDPISGHTALYWYRQSLGQGLEFLIYFQGNSAPDKSGLPSDRFSAERTGGSVSTLTIQRTQQEDSAVYLCASSRGGEETQYFGPGTRLLVL.

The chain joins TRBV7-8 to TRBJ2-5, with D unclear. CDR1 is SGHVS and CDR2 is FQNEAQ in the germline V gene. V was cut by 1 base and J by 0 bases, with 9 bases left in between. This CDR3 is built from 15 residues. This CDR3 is CASSLGDGNQETQYF. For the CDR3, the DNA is TGTGCCAGCAGCTTAGGCGACGGAAACCAAGAGACCCAGTACTTC.

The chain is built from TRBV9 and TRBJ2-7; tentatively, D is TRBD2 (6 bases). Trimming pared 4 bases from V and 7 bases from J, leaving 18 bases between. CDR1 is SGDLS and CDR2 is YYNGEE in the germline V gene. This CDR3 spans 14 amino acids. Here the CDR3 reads CASSRDSQVIEQYF. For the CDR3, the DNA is TGTGCCAGCAGCCGGGACTCTCAAGTGATTGAGCAGTACTTC.

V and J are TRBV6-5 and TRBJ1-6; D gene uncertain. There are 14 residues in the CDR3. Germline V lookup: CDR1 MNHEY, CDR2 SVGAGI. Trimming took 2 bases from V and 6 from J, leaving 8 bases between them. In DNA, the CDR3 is TGTGCCAGCAGTTACGTCAGACTTAATTCACCCCTCCACTTT. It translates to CASSYVRLNSPLHF.